This is a list of T cell receptor beta chains from one sample in a study of identical twins. TCRdb analysed the 5' RACE reads with MiXCR anew, one entry per CDR3 protein. Of approximately 890,000 distinct CDR3 sequences in the sample, 9% to 15% were seen once. The same data also went into a second study, on yellow fever vaccine responses in identical twins.

Sequenced material: PBMCs. These receptors all come from a woman in her late teens or twenties in good health. CDR3s include the opening cysteine and the closing phenylalanine or tryptophan.

V gene,CDR3 length,CDR3 protein
TRBV2,13,CASDRDRGHEQYF
TRBV20-1,17,CSANGLAGGTSTDTQYF
TRBV18,14,CASSMGQPTDTQYF
TRBV11-2,20,CASRTLPPWLTTISTDTQYF
TRBV10-3,13,CAIRGQSNEKLFF
TRBV10-3,13,CATTVPGQETQYF
TRBV7-9,13,CASSSGAYYEQYF
TRBV4-2,14,CASSQEAPGTEAFF
TRBV10-3,15,CAISGRQRAGAEAFF
TRBV11-2,15,CASSLIRDGTGELFF
TRBV28,16,CASSLSGRESSYEQYF
TRBV28,15,CASRGGDSSYNEQFF
TRBV4-1,16,CASSQAQGLVGETQYF
TRBV11-1,13,CASSIDRAYGYTF
TRBV5-1,15,CASSPIGGSYNEQFF
TRBV27,15,CASSLSGPTNEKLFF
TRBV9,16,CASSVGVPPLYNEQFF
TRBV7-9,15,CASSSLLVGNQPQHF
TRBV29-1,15,CSVATRSGGPGEQFF